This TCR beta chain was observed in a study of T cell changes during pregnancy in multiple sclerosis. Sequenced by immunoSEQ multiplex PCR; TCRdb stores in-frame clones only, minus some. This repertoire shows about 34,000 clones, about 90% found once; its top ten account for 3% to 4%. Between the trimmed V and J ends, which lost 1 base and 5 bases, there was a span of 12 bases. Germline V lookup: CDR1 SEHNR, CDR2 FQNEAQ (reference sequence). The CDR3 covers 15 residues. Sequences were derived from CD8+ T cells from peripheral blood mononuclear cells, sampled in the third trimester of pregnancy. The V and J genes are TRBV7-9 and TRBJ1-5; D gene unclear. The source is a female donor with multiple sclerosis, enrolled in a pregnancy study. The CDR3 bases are TGTGCCAGCAGCTTAGGGAGGGTAAATGATCAGCCCCAGCATTTT. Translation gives CASSLGRVNDQPQHF.